This is a list of T cell receptor beta chains from one sample in a study of response to subunit inactivated influenza vaccine. TCRdb called the RT-PCR reads again in MiXCR, with one record for every CDR3 protein. The sample holds 650,000 to 800,000 distinct CDR3 sequences, 11% to 15% seen once. The sample consisted of PBMCs from blood, taken roughly 15 days before vaccination. Every receptor here comes from a man aged 45-60 years who received an inactivated influenza vaccine. Both conserved end residues are trimmed from each CDR3. Size is stated for part of the rows, as once, few or many counts, or as a class when the clone is expanded.

clone size	J gene	V gene	CDR3 protein
few	TRBJ2-7	TRBV2	ARGSKTGSYEQY
.	TRBJ2-1	TRBV30	AWSGQGGYNEQF
.	TRBJ1-5	TRBV29-1	SVGTDSNQPQH
few	TRBJ1-5	TRBV10-3	AISDRDSPTQPQH
few	TRBJ2-1	TRBV5-1	ASSAEMGQF
.	TRBJ1-4	TRBV4-3	ASSQDLPATNEKLF
.	TRBJ2-6	TRBV24-1	ATSDTQGRTGANVLT
few	TRBJ2-1	TRBV4-3	ASSQDRLATYNEQF
few	TRBJ2-3	TRBV7-8	ASSISGGPDTQY
few	TRBJ2-3	TRBV14	ASSHTGRGLDTQY
many	TRBJ2-7	TRBV3-1	ASSQARAEQY
few	TRBJ2-7	TRBV7-8	ATSTYDRATYEQY
many	TRBJ1-1	TRBV12-3/TRBV12-4	ASSFGTEAF
many	TRBJ1-2	TRBV20-1	SARDRVGGYT
few	TRBJ2-1	TRBV11-2	ASSLGLADFNEQF
few	TRBJ1-1	TRBV6-1	ASSVVTAAYEAF
.	TRBJ2-4	TRBV7-9	ASSLTGNIQY
.	TRBJ2-1	TRBV14	ASSQHTSGAYNEQF
few	TRBJ2-1	TRBV4-3	ASSQVTSGRNNEQF
few	TRBJ2-2	TRBV7-9	ASSNRGELF
few	TRBJ2-1	TRBV11-2	ASSTGLENEQF
few	TRBJ2-7	TRBV20-1	SARVEGPGASYEQY
few	TRBJ2-5	TRBV4-2	ASSQEPGLAQETQY
many	TRBJ1-1	TRBV29-1	SVEDGTGTFRGTEAF
many	TRBJ1-1	TRBV7-2	ASSLGVLNTEAF
.	TRBJ2-7	TRBV5-1	ASSTTNSYEQY
.	TRBJ2-3	TRBV7-2	ASSFSSAGTNTDTQY
.	TRBJ2-1	TRBV3-1	ASSQLPGQGDYNEQF
few	TRBJ2-7	TRBV6-5	ASSFNGGGGAEY
few	TRBJ1-2	TRBV5-1	ASSLGDRGDGYT
many	TRBJ2-1	TRBV6-2/TRBV6-3	ASRPGLLRDNEQF
.	TRBJ2-7	TRBV7-2	ASSLLGPTYEQY
few	TRBJ1-5	TRBV5-1	ASSLGEGGNQPQH
.	TRBJ2-1	TRBV7-8	ASSLGRVSWNEQF
.	TRBJ2-3	TRBV7-2	ASSLRPWTATDTQY
few	TRBJ2-1	TRBV29-1	SVVKDYNEQF
few	TRBJ2-4	TRBV20-1	SAPTYETSADIQY
.	TRBJ2-6	TRBV19	ASTPSASGANVLT
few	TRBJ2-1	TRBV10-3	AIRGLAGDYNEQF
many	TRBJ2-7	TRBV5-1	ASSPWDSKPYEQY
many	TRBJ2-7	TRBV15	ATSRATGGFYEQY
.	TRBJ1-1	TRBV29-1	SVDSGGQGGTEAF
.	TRBJ2-7	TRBV20-1	SADTGTDLYEQY
.	TRBJ2-2	TRBV15	ATSRDLVSTGELF
.	TRBJ2-7	TRBV28	ASRPQGLSHY
few	TRBJ2-3	TRBV2	ASSWPASGPRTDTQY
few	TRBJ1-1	TRBV10-3	AISEGDSVEAF
many	TRBJ1-2	TRBV27	ASSPGLSRYGYT
.	TRBJ2-3	TRBV4-1	ASSQEGTSTDTQY
few	TRBJ2-3	TRBV9	ATTRSSTQY
few	TRBJ2-7	TRBV7-2	ASSAHSSKYEQY
many	TRBJ1-2	TRBV29-1	SVAGTPYGYT
few	TRBJ2-5	TRBV12-3/TRBV12-4	ASSLTGGPQETQY
few	TRBJ2-3	TRBV14	ASSPLDTGRTDTQY